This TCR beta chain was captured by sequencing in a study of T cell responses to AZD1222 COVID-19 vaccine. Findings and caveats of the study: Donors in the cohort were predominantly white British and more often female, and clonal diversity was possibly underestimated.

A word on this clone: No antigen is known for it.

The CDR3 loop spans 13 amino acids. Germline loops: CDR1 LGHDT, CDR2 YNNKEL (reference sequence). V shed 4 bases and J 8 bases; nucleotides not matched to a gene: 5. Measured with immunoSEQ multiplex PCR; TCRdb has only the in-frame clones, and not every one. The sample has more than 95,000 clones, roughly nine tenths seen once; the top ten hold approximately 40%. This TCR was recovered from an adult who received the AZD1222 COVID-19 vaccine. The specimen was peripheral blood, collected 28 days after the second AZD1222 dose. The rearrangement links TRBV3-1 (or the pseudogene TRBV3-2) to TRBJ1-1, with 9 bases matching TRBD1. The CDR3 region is CASSLRGQGEAFF. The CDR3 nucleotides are TGTGCCAGCAGCCTCAGGGGACAGGGCGAAGCTTTCTTT.